This TCR beta chain emerged from a study of brain T cells in children with intractable seizures. Overall study results and limits: Viral specificity was inferred only from CDR3 similarity; HCMV serostatus was unknown. Pre-surgery blood may have been undersampled, hiding some clones.

As regards this clone: Its antigen is not known.

Germline assignment: CDR1 SGHRS and CDR2 YFSETQ. V was cut by 1 base and J by 0 bases, with 13 bases left in between. The length of the CDR3 is 16 residues. Sequencing used immunoSEQ multiplex PCR; TCRdb keeps in-frame clones, though not all of them. The sample shows around 80,000 clones, roughly 89% of them seen only once. This TCR was recovered from a girl between 2 and 10 years old with Rasmussen encephalitis and intractable seizures. The rearrangement links TRBV5-1 to TRBJ1-2; D possibly corresponds to TRBD1 (5 bases). This sample comprised peripheral blood, obtained at surgery. The CDR3 spells CASSLYGGSTNYGYTF. The CDR3 DNA follows: TGCGCCAGCAGCTTGTATGGGGGATCCACTAACTATGGCTACACCTTC.